This T cell receptor (beta chain) was profiled in a study of shared clonotypes between healthy human individuals. Across the whole study: Sampling drew on donors who were a couple of women and three men aged 18 to 49. Three plates were used per donor for CD4 naive, three for CD4 memory, two for CD8 naive and one for CD8 memory.

The CDR3 is 13 amino acids. Germline values: CDR1 GTSNPN, CDR2 SVGIG (reference sequence). Trimming cost V 2 bases and J 3 bases, with 11 bases left between them. This clone showed up just once. Measured with immunoSEQ multiplex PCR; TCRdb has only the in-frame clones, and not every one. The sample yields around 990,000 clones, approximately 80% seen once. Material for sequencing was memory CD4+ T cells from PBMCs. Subset specified: CD45RA-negative fraction. The chain combines TRBV30 with TRBJ2-7, with D perhaps matching TRBD1 (6 bases). The TCR originated in a man between 18 and 35 years old in good health. Some clones in this sample may be carry-over from other donors' samples. CDR3 coding DNA: TGTGCCTGGAGTCCGGGACACCACTACGAGCAGTACTTC. Its protein is CAWSPGHHYEQYF. Using reference TRBV30 and TRBJ2-7 for the parts outside the CDR3, the full variable domain is SQTIHQWPATLVQPVGSPLSLECTVEGTSNPNLYWYRQAAGRGLQLLFYSVGIGQISSEVPQNLSASRPQDRQFILSSKKLLLSDSGFYLCAWSPGHHYEQYFGPGTRLTVT.